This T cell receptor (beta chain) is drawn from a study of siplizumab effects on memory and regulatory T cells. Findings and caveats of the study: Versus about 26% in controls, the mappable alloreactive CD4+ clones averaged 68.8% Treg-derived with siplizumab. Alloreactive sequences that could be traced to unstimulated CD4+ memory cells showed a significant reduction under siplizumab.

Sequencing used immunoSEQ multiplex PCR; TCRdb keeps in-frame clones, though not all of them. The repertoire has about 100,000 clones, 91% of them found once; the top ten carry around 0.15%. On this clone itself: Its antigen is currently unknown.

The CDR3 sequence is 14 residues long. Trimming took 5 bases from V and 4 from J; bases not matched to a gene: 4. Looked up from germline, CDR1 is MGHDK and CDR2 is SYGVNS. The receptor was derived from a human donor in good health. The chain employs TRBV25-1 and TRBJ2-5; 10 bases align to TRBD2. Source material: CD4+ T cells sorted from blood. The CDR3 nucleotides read TGTGCCAGCAGTTTAGCGGGGGGCCTAGAGACCCAGTACTTC. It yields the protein CASSLAGGLETQYF.